The clone carrying this T cell receptor beta chain was observed a few times. This entry is derived from a study of blood T cells in healthy people across ages. Using a J-beta primer mix together with a sample-barcoded 5' primer, a second PCR was run for roughly 6 to 12 cycles. One entry per CDR3 protein, called by TCRdb with MiXCR from the 5' RACE reads. The sample includes 1.5 million or so distinct CDR3 sequences, about 45% seen only once; the top ten take 4%. The CDR3 sequence is 15 residues long. V shed 6 bases and J 4 bases; nucleotides not matched to a gene: 2. Germline loops: CDR1 ENHRY, CDR2 SYGVKD.

Specimen: blood. The clonotype originates from a woman under 30 in good health. The gene calls are TRBV10-3 and TRBJ2-5, with TRBD2 matching 16 bases. The CDR3: CAIRGTSGGGETQYF. The CDR3 coding sequence is TGTGCCATCAGAGGGACTAGCGGGGGGGGAGAGACCCAGTACTTC.